Below, one TCR beta chain is given with its context. This specimen comes from a study of blood T cell repertoires in COVID-19. Repertoires were generated with immunoSEQ multiplex PCR, while TCRdb's copy carries only in-frame clones and drops some. Seen here are roughly 250,000 clones, roughly 87% observed once, and the top ten hold 6% to 7%. Unmatched junction bases numbered 3, after V lost 1 base and J lost 8 bases. This CDR3 is built from 14 residues. Per germline, CDR1 SGHRS and CDR2 YFSETQ. The V and J genes are TRBV5-1 and TRBJ2-6; 7 bases are shared with TRBD1. The sequencing input was PBMCs or T cells enriched from blood (not recorded which). This clonotype originated in a woman in her thirties with acute COVID-19. The CDR3 DNA reads as TGCGCCAGCAGCTTGCAACAGGGGACCAACGTCCTGACTTTC. Its translation: CASSLQQGTNVLTF.